These 10 T cell receptor beta chains originate from one sample sequenced in a study of T cell responses to AZD1222 COVID-19 vaccine. Produced via immunoSEQ multiplex PCR; TCRdb's table is partial and in-frame only. The sample holds over 110,000 clones, almost 90% seen once. The sequencing here drew on peripheral blood, taken 28 days after the second AZD1222 dose. These receptors all come from an adult who received the AZD1222 COVID-19 vaccine.

The chain employs TRBV19 and TRBJ1-6; a weak D match, TRBD1 (5 bases). V was trimmed by 4 bases and J by 6 bases, leaving 7 bases between them. The germline V gene encodes CDR1 LNHDA and CDR2 SQIVND (reference sequence). The CDR3 is 13 amino acids. The CDR3, as DNA: TGTGCCAGTAGTAGCGGGACTAATTCACCCCTCCACTTT. Protein: CASSSGTNSPLHF.

The chain carries TRBV30 and TRBJ1-2; no clear D gene. CDR1 and CDR2 (germline): GTSNPN, SVGIG (reference sequence). Deletions cut 0 bases from V and 0 bases from J, with 8 bases between. This CDR3 is built from 14 residues. The CDR3 loop is CAWSVPPTNYGYTF. CDR3 DNA sequence: TGTGCCTGGAGTGTACCCCCGACTAACTATGGCTACACCTTC.

The chain employs TRBV5-1 and TRBJ2-1; no clear D gene. Germline values: CDR1 SGHRS, CDR2 YFSETQ. CDR3 length: 14 amino acids. V was shortened by 0 bases and J by 6 bases, with 10 bases between the two germline ends. The chain's CDR3 is CASSLGQQVNEQFF. CDR3 in DNA: TGCGCCAGCAGCTTGGGGCAACAAGTCAATGAGCAGTTCTTC.

The chain combines TRBV6-6 with TRBJ1-2; perhaps TRBD1 as D (6 bases). CDR3 length equals 15 residues. Per the germline V gene, CDR1 is MNHNY and CDR2 is SVGAGI (reference sequence). V shed 4 bases and J shed 4 bases, with 16 bases lying between them. The CDR3 reads CASSSDSTRSYGYTF. The CDR3 nucleotides are TGTGCCAGCAGTTCGGACAGCACCCGGAGCTATGGCTACACCTTC.

The genes are TRBV10-3 and TRBJ2-3, with D possibly TRBD1 on 6 matching bases. This CDR3 contains 13 residues. Deletions cut 1 base from V and 6 bases from J, with 8 bases between. In germline, CDR1 is ENHRY, CDR2 SYGVKD. CDR3 loop: CAISEWTVDTQYF. As DNA, the CDR3 is TGTGCCATCAGTGAGTGGACAGTCGATACGCAGTATTTT.

The chain employs TRBV27 and TRBJ2-7; 7 nucleotides match TRBD1. V shed 1 base, J shed 0 bases, and the junction held 9 bases outside the gene matches. This CDR3 has 17 amino acids. Germline lookup yields CDR1 MNHEY and CDR2 SMNVEV (reference sequence). In DNA form, the CDR3 reads TGTGCCAGCAGTTTATTGCCGGGGACAGACCTCTCCTACGAGCAGTACGTC. Its translation is CASSLLPGTDLSYEQYV.

The chain uses TRBV19 and TRBJ2-7; 9 bases map to TRBD1. J was trimmed by 4 bases and V by 5 bases; bases with no gene match: 12. CDR1 LNHDA and CDR2 SQIVND come from the germline V gene (reference sequence). CDR3 length: 16 amino acids. The CDR3 DNA follows: TGTGCCAGTAGTCCCAGGACAGGGGCAATGGTGTACGAGCAGTACTTC. As protein: CASSPRTGAMVYEQYF.

The chain is built from TRBV6-6 and TRBJ1-5; TRBD1 is a possible D gene (5 bases). Per germline, CDR1 MNHNY and CDR2 SVGAGI (reference sequence). The germline V and J ends were trimmed by 8 bases and 3 bases, with 14 bases remaining between them. The CDR3 sequence is 14 residues long. The CDR3 DNA sequence: TGTGCCAGCGCTCGGGGGGGGGACAATCAGCCCCAGCATTTT. Its translation: CASARGGDNQPQHF.

The J gene is TRBJ2-7, the V gene TRBV7-2, with TRBD1 matching 9 bases. The CDR3 runs to 13 residues. After removal of 4 bases from V and 5 bases from J, the junction contained 3 bases not matched to a gene. Germline CDR1 is SGHTA and CDR2 is FQGNSA. The chain's CDR3 is CASSYTGGDEQYV. The CDR3 bases are TGTGCCAGCAGCTACACAGGGGGCGACGAGCAGTACGTC.

The chain combines TRBV19 with TRBJ2-3, with 10 bases lining up with TRBD2. Trimming removed 1 base from V and 5 bases from J; junction bases left unmatched: 3. The CDR3 has 15 amino acids. Germline V CDR1 and CDR2: LNHDA, SQIVND (reference sequence). The CDR3 DNA reads as TGTGCCAGTAGTATAGGGAGGACTAGCGGAGATACGCAGTATTTT. This translates into CASSIGRTSGDTQYF.